This T cell receptor beta chain was obtained from a study of blood T cell repertoires in COVID-19. Overall study: Spain, Italy and the United States supplied samples that represented acute and convalescent COVID-19. T cells, B-cell-depleted T cells, or PBMCs provided the cDNA or gDNA that served as material.

Adults between roughly 18 and 89 years of age took part from 20 to 25 US areas. The CDR3 totals 15 residues. Germline CDR1 is LNHNV and CDR2 is YYDKDF (reference sequence). Between the trimmed V and J ends, which lost 1 base and 4 bases, there was a span of 11 bases. Method: immunoSEQ multiplex PCR; TCRdb's copy keeps in-frame clones and lacks some. Among some 400,000 clones listed, over 75% were seen once. The rearrangement joins TRBV15 to TRBJ2-1; a possible D gene is TRBD1 (5 bases). The sequenced sample was PBMCs or T cells enriched from blood (not recorded which). The receptor comes from a man under 40 who had recovered from COVID-19. Here the CDR3 DNA reads TGTGCCACCAGCAGAGGTCAGACAGTATACAATGAGCAGTTCTTC. Amino acid sequence: CATSRGQTVYNEQFF.